Below, one T cell receptor (beta chain) is given with its context. Its antigen is as yet unknown. This specimen comes from a study of CD8 T cells in ankylosing spondylitis. Study conclusions and caveats: According to the report, clones linked to the disease were significantly enriched in matched synovial fluid samples taken from ankylosing spondylitis patients. Some motif variants had been reported before (in reactive arthritis synovial fluid and blood). Characteristic of ankylosing spondylitis blood, it appeared, was a TCR beta motif comprising several highly homologous variants. Researchers report that disease-linked clones proved CD8+ and relatively rare in peripheral blood.

In making TCR beta libraries, quantitative 5'-RACE with molecular barcodes was used. MiXCR, run by TCRdb on the 5' RACE reads, gives a single entry per CDR3 protein. The repertoire includes about 390,000 distinct CDR3 sequences, 20% to 25% of them detected once, and approximately 16% sits in the top ten. Germline-derived CDR1 and CDR2 are LGHNA and YNFKEQ. Trimming pared 2 bases from V and 7 bases from J, leaving 17 bases between. The CDR3 runs to 16 residues. This receptor was obtained from a male donor with ankylosing spondylitis. This chain connects TRBV4-2 to TRBJ1-4; no reliable D call. The sample taken for sequencing was blood, either unsorted or a sorted T cell fraction (not recorded which). DNA of the CDR3: TGTGCCAGCAGCCAAAGGGTCAGAGCGGAGATTGAAAAACTGTTTTTT. This sequence encodes CASSQRVRAEIEKLFF.